Below are 10 T cell receptor beta chains sequenced from a single sample in a study of cytomegalovirus exposure and HLA in healthy donors. In the PCR, 60 Vbeta and 13 Jbeta primers were used. Libraries were prepared by immunoSEQ multiplex PCR; TCRdb keeps only in-frame clonotypes and omits some of them. The sample includes roughly 50,000 clones. What was sequenced was PBMCs. The receptor source for this set is a woman in her thirties or forties in good health and CMV-seronegative.

The rearrangement links TRBV27 to TRBJ1-4; no clear D. The germline V gene encodes CDR1 MNHEY and CDR2 SMNVEV (reference sequence). V lost 2 bases and J 8 bases, leaving 12 bases between the germline ends. CDR3 length: 14 amino acids. The CDR3, as DNA: TGTGCCAGCAGTTTAGGAGGTACGATCGAAAAACTGTTTTTT. As protein: CASSLGGTIEKLFF. The variable domain in full, with the rest retrieved from reference TRBV27 and TRBJ1-4, is EAQVTQNPRYLITVTGKKLTVTCSQNMNHEYMSWYRQDPGLGLRQIYYSMNVEVTDKGDVPEGYKVSRKEKRNFPLILESPSPNQTSLYFCASSLGGTIEKLFFGSGTQLSVL.

This chain connects TRBV6-1 to TRBJ2-7; 7 bases map to TRBD2. The CDR3 is made up of 14 amino acids. Germline trimming cut 7 bases from V and 0 bases from J; bases unmatched to any gene: 6. Germline CDR1 reads MNHNS; CDR2 reads SASEGT. CDR3 nucleotide sequence: TGTGCCAGCAACCAGCGGGGTAGCTCCTACGAGCAGTACTTC. It specifies CASNQRGSSYEQYF.

The chain combines TRBV9 with TRBJ2-5, with 9 positions matching TRBD2. Germline CDR1 and CDR2: SGDLS and YYNGEE. The trim removed 4 bases at V and 0 bases at J, leaving 7 bases unmatched. The CDR3 contains 16 residues. The CDR3 loop reads CASSTGLAQYQETQYF. CDR3 nucleotide sequence: TGTGCCAGCAGCACGGGACTAGCCCAGTACCAAGAGACCCAGTACTTC.

The rearrangement links TRBV29-1 to TRBJ2-7; 15 nucleotides match TRBD2. The trim removed 7 bases at V and 4 bases at J, leaving 5 bases unmatched. CDR1 and CDR2 from the germline V gene are SQVTM and ANQGSEA. This CDR3 is built from 14 residues. CDR3 amino acids: CSAAGLAGGYEQYF. The CDR3 DNA reads as TGCAGCGCCGCGGGACTAGCGGGGGGATACGAGCAGTACTTC.

Of note for this clone: Relative to the germline gene, one junction end is altered; a read error may explain this. The chain is built from TRBV11-3 and TRBJ2-7, with a possible D match to TRBD1 (5 bases). In germline, CDR1 is SGHNT, CDR2 YENEEA. The CDR3 is made up of 11 amino acids. For the CDR3, the DNA is TGTGCCAGCAGCTTAAACCAGGGCGTACACTTC. This gives the protein CASSLNQGVHF. The variable domain in full, with the rest retrieved from reference TRBV11-3 and TRBJ2-7, is EAGVVQSPRYKIIEKKQPVAFWCNPISGHNTLYWYLQNLGQGPELLIRYENEEAVDDSQLPKDRFSAERLKGVDSTLKIQPAELGDSAVYLCASSLNQGVHFGPGTRLTVT.

V gene TRBV5-1 combines with J gene TRBJ1-2; 8 bases map to TRBD1. The ends lost 3 bases at V and 8 bases at J; junction bases unmatched: 6. This CDR3 comprises 13 residues. The germline V gene has CDR1 SGHRS and CDR2 YFSETQ. The CDR3, as DNA: TGCGCCAGCAGCTACGGACAGGGTGGGGGCTACACCTTC. Its translation: CASSYGQGGGYTF.

This sequence joins TRBV30 and TRBJ2-3, with 7 bases matching TRBD2. The CDR3 extends over 15 amino acids. From germline, CDR1 is GTSNPN and CDR2 SVGIG (reference sequence). V shed 1 base, J shed 2 bases, and the junction held 6 bases outside the gene matches. As DNA, the CDR3 is TGTGCCTGGAGTGCAAAGCGGGACTCCACAGATACGCAGTATTTT. As protein: CAWSAKRDSTDTQYF. The entire variable domain, with the rest obtained from reference TRBV30 and TRBJ2-3, is as follows: SQTIHQWPATLVQPVGSPLSLECTVEGTSNPNLYWYRQAAGRGLQLLFYSVGIGQISSEVPQNLSASRPQDRQFILSSKKLLLSDSGFYLCAWSAKRDSTDTQYFGPGTRLTVL.

The V and J genes are TRBV7-6 and TRBJ1-1; 9 positions agree with TRBD1. V dropped 1 base and J dropped 3; count of bases not matched to a gene: 0. The CDR3 totals 14 residues. In germline, CDR1 is SGHVS, CDR2 FNYEAQ. In DNA, the CDR3 is TGTGCCAGCAGCTTAGGGACAGGGGACACTGAAGCTTTCTTT. Protein product: CASSLGTGDTEAFF.

The rearrangement links TRBV19 to TRBJ2-1; 9 positions agree with TRBD1. CDR3 size: 14 residues. With 8 bases clipped from V and 10 bases from J, the junction kept 12 bases outside the gene matches. Germline loops: CDR1 LNHDA, CDR2 SQIVND (reference sequence). CDR3 DNA: TGTGCCAGTTCCCGGGACAGGGCCGATTGGGAGCAGTTCTTC. As protein: CASSRDRADWEQFF.

The rearrangement uses TRBV19 and TRBJ2-6; TRBD1 matches at 10 bases. Looked up from germline, CDR1 is LNHDA and CDR2 is SQIVND (reference sequence). CDR3 length equals 16 residues. Trimming took 9 bases from V and 0 from J; bases not matched to a gene: 5. The CDR3, as DNA: TGTGCCAGCTGGGACAGGGGAACCTCTGGGGCCAACGTCCTGACTTTC. Translation: CASWDRGTSGANVLTF.